What follows are 31 T cell receptor beta chains derived from one specimen sequenced in a study of OX40 agonist ivuxolimab in advanced cancers. TCRdb's table, derived via immunoSEQ multiplex PCR, lists solely in-frame clones and lacks some. The data hold approximately 11,000 clones, with around 66% observed a single time. The sample consisted of CD4+ or CD8+ T cells sorted from blood, taken in a trial of the OX40 agonist ivuxolimab. These TCRs come from an adult with an advanced solid tumor such as melanoma, head and neck, liver or kidney cancer.

This chain connects TRBV28 to TRBJ2-3, with a possible D match to TRBD2 (5 bases). Germline assignment: CDR1 MDHEN and CDR2 SYDVKM. With 7 bases removed from V and 0 bases from J, the gap between germline ends came to 14 bases. The CDR3 is 15 amino acids. DNA of the CDR3: TGTGCCAGCAATGGACGGGAACCTAGCACAGATACGCAGTATTTT. Protein sequence: CASNGREPSTDTQYF.

The CDR3 DNA reads as TGTGCCACCAGCAGAGTCGGCAATGAGCAGTTCTTC. It translates to CATSRVGNEQFF. The genes are TRBV15 and TRBJ2-1; D is unresolved. V was pared by 1 base and J by 6 bases, with 4 bases between. Germline V CDR1 and CDR2: LNHNV, YYDKDF (reference sequence). This CDR3 region has 12 residues.

The rearrangement links TRBV2 to TRBJ2-1, with a possible D match to TRBD1 (5 bases). The CDR3 has 16 amino acids. The V end lost 6 bases, the J end lost 5 bases, and 20 bases lay between the germline ends. Germline V gives CDR1 SNHLY, CDR2 FYNNEI. The CDR3 sequence: CASSPGLTTLNNEQFF. CDR3 sequence (DNA): TGTGCCAGCAGCCCAGGGCTTACCACACTTAACAATGAGCAGTTCTTC.

V is TRBV11-1 and J is TRBJ2-6, with TRBD2 matching over 7 bases. CDR3 size: 17 residues. Germline CDR1 is SGHAT and CDR2 is FQDESV (reference sequence). V shed 5 bases, J shed 2 bases, and the junction held 9 bases outside the gene matches. CDR3 DNA: TGTGCCAGCAGCCTGCGGACGGGGAGGGCTGGGGCCAACGTCCTGACTTTC. This encodes CASSLRTGRAGANVLTF.

This rearrangement joins TRBV5-4 to TRBJ1-1; no clear D. The CDR3 has 13 amino acids. V was trimmed by 4 bases and J by 1 base, leaving 8 bases between them. In germline, CDR1 is SGHNT, CDR2 YYREEE (reference sequence). CDR3 in amino acids: CASSPGPNTEAFF. CDR3 coding DNA: TGTGCCAGCAGCCCTGGACCGAACACTGAAGCTTTCTTT.

This clone is medium-sized. This chain uses TRBV15 with TRBJ1-4; D perhaps matches TRBD1 (5 bases). The CDR3 length is 16 residues. Germline-derived CDR1 and CDR2 are LNHNV and YYDKDF (reference sequence). Trimming shortened V by 0 bases and J by 8 bases, and 16 bases separated the two germline ends. CDR3 DNA sequence: TGTGCCACCAGCAGAGATCGCGGGAAGGGGCCCGAAAAACTGTTTTTT. Its protein is CATSRDRGKGPEKLFF.

V is TRBV6-5 and J is TRBJ2-7, with TRBD2 as a possible D gene (6 bases). The V end was cut by 0 bases, the J end by 1 base, with 7 bases between. Germline lookup yields CDR1 MNHEY and CDR2 SVGAGI. The CDR3 runs to 14 residues. The CDR3 nucleotides are TGTGCCAGCAGTTACTCGACTAGATCCTACGAGCAGTACTTC. Translating it yields CASSYSTRSYEQYF.

The V gene is TRBV18, the J gene TRBJ2-1; unclear D gene. CDR1 is KGHSH and CDR2 is LQKENI in the germline V gene. Trimming took 3 bases from V and 3 from J, leaving 6 bases between them. The length of the CDR3 is 13 residues. The CDR3 DNA is TGTGCCAGCTCACCTTGGGGCTACAATGAGCAGTTCTTC. Protein sequence: CASSPWGYNEQFF.

The rearrangement uses TRBV30 and TRBJ2-3; tentative D call: TRBD1 (6 bases). CDR1 and CDR2 from the germline V gene are GTSNPN and SVGIG (reference sequence). CDR3 length: 13 amino acids. V dropped 8 bases and J dropped 0 bases, with 12 bases sitting between them. The CDR3 region has the DNA TGTGCCCGCAGGGGATTTAGCACAGATACGCAGTATTTT. Its protein product is CARRGFSTDTQYF.

This sequence joins TRBV13 and TRBJ2-7, with a possible D match to TRBD1 (5 bases). Trimming took off 5 bases at V and 5 bases at J, with 16 bases between the two ends. The germline V gene encodes CDR1 PRHDT and CDR2 FYEKMQ (reference sequence). The CDR3 loop spans 14 amino acids. Here the CDR3 reads CASSTGQGIHEQYF. The CDR3 DNA reads as TGTGCCAGCAGCACCGGACAAGGGATCCACGAGCAGTACTTC.

This clone was observed a handful of times. V is TRBV7-6 and J is TRBJ1-6, with 8 bases lining up with TRBD1. In germline, CDR1 is SGHVS, CDR2 FNYEAQ. This CDR3 region has 16 residues. V shed 3 bases and J 7 bases; nucleotides not matched to a gene: 8. The DNA for the CDR3 is TGTGCCAGCAGCTTGGACCGGGACAGGCTGAATTCACCCCTCCACTTT. Its protein product is CASSLDRDRLNSPLHF. The variable domain in full, completed from reference TRBV7-6 and TRBJ1-6, reads GAGVSQSPRYKVTKRGQDVALRCDPISGHVSLYWYRQALGQGPEFLTYFNYEAQQDKSGLPNDRFSAERPEGSISTLTIQRTEQRDSAMYRCASSLDRDRLNSPLHFGNGTRLTVT.

The chain couples TRBV15 to TRBJ1-2, with D possibly matching TRBD1 (5 bases). This CDR3 is 13 amino acids long. Trimming left V 5 bases short and J 4 bases short, with 11 bases between. CDR1 and CDR2 from the germline V gene are LNHNV and YYDKDF (reference sequence). CDR3 sequence reads: CATSGGAGYGYTF. The CDR3 coding sequence is TGTGCCACCAGCGGTGGGGCGGGCTATGGCTACACCTTC.

This clone is large by share. Since no conserved phenylalanine or tryptophan closes the CDR3, a read error is the likely cause. No DNA is shown, since the ends of the CDR3 on it are uncertain; the CDR3 is the one TCRdb lists. This chain joins TRBV9 and TRBJ1-2; the DNA was not compared with TRBD1, the D call given in the table. The CDR3 is 11 amino acids in total, end residues counted. Germline CDR1 reads SGDLS; CDR2 reads YYNGEE. This CDR3 is CASSVKKTGQS.

This sequence joins TRBV25-1 and TRBJ2-1; 7 bases are a match to TRBD2. Germline-derived CDR1 and CDR2 are MGHDK and SYGVNS. The CDR3 length is 13 residues. V shed 9 bases, J shed 8 bases, and the junction held 10 bases outside the gene matches. The CDR3 nucleotides read TGTGCCAGTCAAAGCGGGATAGGCGATGAGCAGTTCTTC. Its translation: CASQSGIGDEQFF.

This sequence joins TRBV27 and TRBJ2-6; TRBD1 matches 7 bases. The CDR3 has 20 residues. Per germline, CDR1 MNHEY and CDR2 SMNVEV (reference sequence). V was pared by 6 bases and J by 4 bases, with 21 bases of the junction left unmatched. CDR3 nucleotides: TGTGCCAGCAGCCCCAGTGGGACAGTGTTTCTCGTGTCCGGGGCCAACGTCCTGACTTTC. Its protein is CASSPSGTVFLVSGANVLTF.

The chain recombines TRBV4-1 with TRBJ2-6, with D uncertain. V shed 5 bases and J shed 1 base, with 6 bases lying between them. Germline V lookup: CDR1 MGHRA, CDR2 YSYEKL. The CDR3 length is 14 residues. The DNA for the CDR3 is TGCGCCAGCAGCACCCGGTCTGGGGCCAACGTCCTGACTTTC. It yields the protein CASSTRSGANVLTF.

The chain combines TRBV2 with TRBJ2-7, with 12 bases identical to TRBD2. Germline lookup yields CDR1 SNHLY and CDR2 FYNNEI. Trimming removed 1 base from V and 3 bases from J; junction bases left unmatched: 4. This CDR3 contains 16 residues. This chain's CDR3 is CASSEGLAGGGYEQYF. Written as DNA, the CDR3 is TGTGCCAGCAGTGAAGGGCTAGCGGGAGGGGGCTACGAGCAGTACTTC. The entire variable domain, with the rest obtained from reference TRBV2 and TRBJ2-7, is as follows: EPEVTQTPSHQVTQMGQEVILRCVPISNHLYFYWYRQILGQKVEFLVSFYNNEISEKSEIFDDQFSVERPDGSNFTLKIRSTKLEDSAMYFCASSEGLAGGGYEQYFGPGTRLTVT.

The genes are TRBV2 and TRBJ1-4, with a possible D match to TRBD1 (5 bases). Germline CDR1 is SNHLY and CDR2 is FYNNEI. The CDR3 extends over 15 amino acids. Trimming removed 5 bases at V and 11 bases at J, with 21 bases between. The CDR3: CASSFSGVGGRKLFF. Written as DNA, the CDR3 is TGTGCCAGCAGTTTCTCCGGGGTTGGGGGACGGAAACTGTTTTTT.

This clone was counted a single time. The chain uses TRBV28 and TRBJ1-1; D is perhaps TRBD1 (5 bases). This CDR3 has 14 amino acids. CDR1 is MDHEN, CDR2 SYDVKM, per germline. V dropped 8 bases and J dropped 12 bases, with 25 bases sitting between them. CDR3 region: CASVDTEGWVETFF. The CDR3 nucleotides are TGTGCCAGCGTAGACACGGAGGGGTGGGTCGAAACTTTCTTT.

This clone showed up just once. The V call is TRBV27, the J call TRBJ2-7; 9 bases map to TRBD1. Trimming cost V 0 bases and J 5 bases; bases outside gene matches: 5. The germline CDR1 and CDR2 sequences are MNHEY and SMNVEV (reference sequence). The CDR3 sequence is 15 residues long. This chain's CDR3 is CASSLSDGTGNEQYF. Here the CDR3 DNA reads TGTGCCAGCAGTTTATCGGACGGGACAGGGAACGAGCAGTACTTC.

Only a few counts were recorded for this clone. This chain links TRBV28 with TRBJ1-3; D might be TRBD1 (6 bases). CDR3 length equals 16 residues. Germline assignment: CDR1 MDHEN and CDR2 SYDVKM. V was trimmed by 6 bases and J by 0 bases, leaving 15 bases between them. This chain's CDR3 is CASSRGGHFSGNTIYF. The CDR3 region has the DNA TGTGCCAGCAGCCGGGGGGGACATTTCTCTGGAAACACCATATATTTT. The whole variable domain, remainder taken from reference TRBV28 and TRBJ1-3, is DVKVTQSSRYLVKRTGEKVFLECVQDMDHENMFWYRQDPGLGLRLIYFSYDVKMKEKGDIPEGYSVSREKKERFSLILESASTNQTSMYLCASSRGGHFSGNTIYFGEGSWLTVV.

Notes on this clone: Germline and junction disagree at one end, which may indicate a read error. The rearrangement joins TRBV6-4 to TRBJ1-2, with 8 positions matching TRBD1. Germline CDR1 reads MRHNA; CDR2 reads SNTAGT. The CDR3 runs to 14 residues. The CDR3 reads CASSYSRTGYGYTF. Written as DNA, the CDR3 is TGTGCCAGCAGTTACTCGAGGACAGGGTACGGCTACACCTTC.

The rearrangement links TRBV7-9 to TRBJ1-2; D gene ambiguous. Per the germline V gene, CDR1 is SEHNR and CDR2 is FQNEAQ (reference sequence). The CDR3 runs 13 residues. Between the trimmed V and J ends, which lost 6 bases and 3 bases, there was a span of 11 bases. CDR3 sequence (DNA): TGTGCCAGCAGATTCGACGGTGACTATGGCTACACCTTC. This encodes CASRFDGDYGYTF. Complete variable domain (other parts from reference TRBV7-9 and TRBJ1-2): DTGVSQNPRHKITKRGQNVTFRCDPISEHNRLYWYRQTLGQGPEFLTYFQNEAQLEKSRLLSDRFSAERPKGSFSTLEIQRTEQGDSAMYLCASRFDGDYGYTFGSGTRLTVV.

The chain joins TRBV27 to TRBJ2-5, with 7 positions matching TRBD1. Losses at the gene ends were 5 bases for V and 11 bases for J; bases not matched to a gene: 11. This CDR3 has 13 amino acids. CDR1 and CDR2 (germline): MNHEY, SMNVEV (reference sequence). The CDR3 nucleotides read TGTGCCAGCAGTCCCGGGACAGCACTTGAGCAGTACTTC. Residues: CASSPGTALEQYF.

The CDR3 protein is CATSTLRRNEAFF. As DNA, the CDR3 is TGTGCCACCAGCACCCTGCGGCGGAATGAAGCTTTCTTT. The rearrangement links TRBV15 to TRBJ1-1; no clear D. V lost 4 bases, J lost 7 bases, and 13 bases lay in between. The germline V gene has CDR1 LNHNV and CDR2 YYDKDF (reference sequence). The CDR3 has 13 residues.

The V call is TRBV2, the J call TRBJ1-5, with 7 bases that match TRBD1. J was trimmed by 1 base and V by 8 bases; bases with no gene match: 8. Germline CDR1 reads SNHLY; CDR2 reads FYNNEI. The CDR3 is 15 residues long. The CDR3 loop reads CASRRTGLSNQPQHF. In DNA, the CDR3 is TGTGCCAGCCGAAGGACAGGCTTGAGCAATCAGCCCCAGCATTTT. Looking up the rest from reference TRBV2 and TRBJ1-5 gives the full variable domain: EPEVTQTPSHQVTQMGQEVILRCVPISNHLYFYWYRQILGQKVEFLVSFYNNEISEKSEIFDDQFSVERPDGSNFTLKIRSTKLEDSAMYFCASRRTGLSNQPQHFGDGTRLSIL.

This clone has a handful of counts. The junction and the germline gene differ at one end; a read error may be behind it. V and J are TRBV6-6 and TRBJ1-2; no clear D gene. From germline, CDR1 is MNHNY and CDR2 SVGAGI (reference sequence). This CDR3 comprises 13 residues. The CDR3 reads CASSDSPASGYTF. CDR3 bases: TGTGCCAGCAGTGACTCCCCTGCGAGCGGCTACACCTTC.

The V and J genes are TRBV19 and TRBJ1-5; D unclear. The V gene lost 4 bases and the J gene lost 0 bases, with 13 bases spanning the gap. Germline V gene lookup returns CDR1 LNHDA and CDR2 SQIVND (reference sequence). The CDR3 sequence is 16 residues long. The CDR3 coding sequence is TGTGCCAGTAGTACCCTCGCCTGGGATAGCAATCAGCCCCAGCATTTT. It specifies CASSTLAWDSNQPQHF.

This chain connects TRBV7-9 to TRBJ2-7; TRBD1 matches 7 bases. The CDR3 consists of 15 residues. CDR1 SEHNR and CDR2 FQNEAQ come from the germline V gene (reference sequence). After removal of 4 bases from V and 3 bases from J, the junction contained 9 bases not matched to a gene. The CDR3 sequence is CASSSYRGTDYEQYF. DNA for the CDR3: TGTGCCAGCAGCTCCTACAGGGGAACTGACTACGAGCAGTACTTC.

The chain couples TRBV6-5 to TRBJ1-1, with unresolved D. Trimming left V 5 bases short and J 1 base short, with 11 bases between. Germline values: CDR1 MNHEY, CDR2 SVGAGI. The CDR3 covers 14 residues. CDR3 protein: CASSPSIGNTEAFF. The CDR3 DNA is TGTGCCAGCAGTCCGTCAATAGGGAACACTGAAGCTTTCTTT.

The chain is built from TRBV19 and TRBJ1-1, with 7 bases matching TRBD1. This CDR3 spans 14 amino acids. V lost 3 bases and J lost 0; bases outside the gene matches: 1. The germline gives CDR1 LNHDA, CDR2 SQIVND (reference sequence). The CDR3: CASSMTGLNTEAFF. The CDR3 DNA follows: TGTGCCAGTAGTATGACAGGGCTGAACACTGAAGCTTTCTTT.